Described below is a single T cell receptor beta chain sequence and its context. What it binds is not known. The sample comes from a study of regulatory T cells in long-lasting Graves disease. Regarding the study as a whole: Under persistent disease, TRBV28, TRBJ1-2 and TRBJ2-5 were used preferentially. The TCR repertoire of persistent Graves' patients was less diverse than that of newly diagnosed ones.

Stated time point: newly diagnosed GD, antithyroid drugs for less than 3 months. The TCR library was made from RNA extracted from PBMCs. The guidelines of the American Thyroid Association were the basis for diagnosing Graves' disease. Arm-PCR of CDR3 regions with iRepertoire HTBI primers generated TCR beta libraries. TCRdb re-called the multiplex PCR reads through MiXCR, storing one row per CDR3 protein. The sample has about 430,000 distinct CDR3 sequences; about 15% are singletons. V was clipped by 2 bases and J by 0 bases, with 8 bases between them. The CDR3 is 14 amino acids. CDR1 is SGHRS and CDR2 is YFSETQ in the germline V gene. These data also formed part of another study, on T cells in Graves' hyperthyroidism and ophthalmopathy. Per that paper: Lactation, pregnancy, other autoimmune disease or uncontrolled infection led to exclusion of patients.

The genes are TRBV5-1 and TRBJ1-1; D is unclear. The sequence was collected from a woman aged 35 to 49 with Graves disease. The input for sequencing was peripheral blood mononuclear cells (PBMCs), taken at new diagnosis, from a patient treated with antithyroid drugs. Here the CDR3 reads CASSFFAMNTEAFF. The DNA for the CDR3 is TGCGCCAGCAGCTTTTTTGCGATGAACACTGAAGCTTTCTTT.